The 3 T cell receptor beta chains below come from one sample, sequenced in a study of CD8+CD57+ T cells in acquired aplastic anemia. TCR beta VDJ and CDR3 were profiled, and genomic DNA was the template. A single record per CDR3 protein comes from TCRdb applying MiXCR to the reads. The sample yields about 170,000 distinct CDR3 sequences, 63% seen once. Specimen: sorted CD4+, CD8+, or CD8+CD57+ T cells (not recorded which) from PBMCs. Receptors were obtained from a human donor in good health.

The chain couples TRBV20-1 to TRBJ1-1; no reliable D call. The V and J ends lost 4 bases and 4 bases respectively, with 10 bases between them. CDR3 length: 12 amino acids. CDR1 is DFQATT, CDR2 SNEGSKA, per germline (reference sequence). The CDR3 DNA is TGCAGTGCTAAGGAAGGTGGCACTGAAGCTTTCTTT. It translates to CSAKEGGTEAFF.

This clonotype was counted at least ten times. CDR3 DNA sequence: TGCGCCAGCAGCCAAGTATGGGATGCAGATACGCAGTATTTT. Translating gives CASSQVWDADTQYF. The V call is TRBV4-1, the J call TRBJ2-3; D unclear. This CDR3 region has 14 residues. V gave up 1 base and J gave up 4 bases, with 9 bases separating them. From germline, CDR1 is MGHRA and CDR2 YSYEKL.

The CDR3 nucleotides are TGTGCCAGCAGCGTAAAAGCGGGAGGGTTCGAGCAGTACTTC. It is translated as CASSVKAGGFEQYF. The gene calls are TRBV9 and TRBJ2-7, with TRBD2 identical over 10 bases. Germline V gene sequence: CDR1 SGDLS, CDR2 YYNGEE. With V trimmed by 1 base and J by 6 bases, 4 bases remained unmatched. This CDR3 contains 14 residues.